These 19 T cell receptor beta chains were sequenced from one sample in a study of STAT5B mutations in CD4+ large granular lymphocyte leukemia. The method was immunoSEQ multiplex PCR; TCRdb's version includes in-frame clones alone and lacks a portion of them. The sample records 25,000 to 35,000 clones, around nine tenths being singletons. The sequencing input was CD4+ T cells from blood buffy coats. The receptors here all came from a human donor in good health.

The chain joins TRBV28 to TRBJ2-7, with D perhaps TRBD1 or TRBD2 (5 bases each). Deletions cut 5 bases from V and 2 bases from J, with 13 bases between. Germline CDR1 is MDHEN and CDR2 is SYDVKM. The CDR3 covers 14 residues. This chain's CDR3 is CASSILTGPYEQYF. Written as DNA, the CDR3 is TGTGCCAGCAGTATCCTGACGGGACCCTACGAGCAGTACTTC.

CDR3 region: CASSLRREAEDTQYF. The CDR3 DNA reads TGTGCCAGCAGCTTAAGACGGGAGGCGGAAGATACGCAGTATTTT. The chain has TRBV7-8 and TRBJ2-3; 7 bases are a match to TRBD2. CDR3 length equals 15 residues. The ends lost 2 bases at V and 5 bases at J; junction bases unmatched: 7. The germline V gene has CDR1 SGHVS and CDR2 FQNEAQ.

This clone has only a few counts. CDR3 amino acids: CASIPGGVNTEAFF. The DNA for the CDR3 is TGTGCCAGCATTCCGGGAGGGGTGAACACTGAAGCTTTCTTT. The chain couples TRBV2 to TRBJ1-1; D perhaps matches TRBD1 (5 bases). The V end lost 7 bases, the J end lost 0 bases, and 12 bases lay between the germline ends. Germline CDR1 and CDR2: SNHLY and FYNNEI. This CDR3 contains 14 residues. Full variable domain (outside the CDR3, taken from reference TRBV2 and TRBJ1-1): EPEVTQTPSHQVTQMGQEVILRCVPISNHLYFYWYRQILGQKVEFLVSFYNNEISEKSEIFDDQFSVERPDGSNFTLKIRSTKLEDSAMYFCASIPGGVNTEAFFGQGTRLTVV.

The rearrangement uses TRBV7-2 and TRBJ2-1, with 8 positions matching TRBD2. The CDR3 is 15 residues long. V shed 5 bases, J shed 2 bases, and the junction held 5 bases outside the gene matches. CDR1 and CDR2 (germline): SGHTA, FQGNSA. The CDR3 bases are TGTGCCAGCAGCGTAAGCGGGGGAACCTACAATGAGCAGTTCTTC. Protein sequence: CASSVSGGTYNEQFF.

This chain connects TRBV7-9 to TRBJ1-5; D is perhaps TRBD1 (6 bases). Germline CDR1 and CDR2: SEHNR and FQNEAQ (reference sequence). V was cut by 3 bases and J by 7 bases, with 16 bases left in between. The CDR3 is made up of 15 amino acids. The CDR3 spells CASSLGTTGKQPQHF. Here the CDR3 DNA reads TGTGCCAGCAGCTTGGGGACAACGGGTAAGCAGCCCCAGCATTTT.

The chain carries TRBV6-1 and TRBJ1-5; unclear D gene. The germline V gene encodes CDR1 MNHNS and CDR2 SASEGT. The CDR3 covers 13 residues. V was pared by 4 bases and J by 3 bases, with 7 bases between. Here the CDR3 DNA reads TGTGCCAGCAGTGTAACAGACAATCAGCCCCAGCATTTT. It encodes CASSVTDNQPQHF.

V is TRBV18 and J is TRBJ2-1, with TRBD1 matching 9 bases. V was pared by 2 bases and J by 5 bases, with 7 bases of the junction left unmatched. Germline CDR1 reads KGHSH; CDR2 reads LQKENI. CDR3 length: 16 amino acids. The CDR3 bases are TGTGCCAGCTCACCATCGGGGGACAGGGCCCACAATGAGCAGTTCTTC. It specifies CASSPSGDRAHNEQFF.

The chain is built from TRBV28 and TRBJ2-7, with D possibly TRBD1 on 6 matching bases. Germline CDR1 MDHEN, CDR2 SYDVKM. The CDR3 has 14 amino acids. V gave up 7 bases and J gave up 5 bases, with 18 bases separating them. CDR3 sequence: CASIGGQILHEQYF. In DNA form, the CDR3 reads TGTGCCAGCATTGGCGGACAGATTCTCCACGAGCAGTACTTC. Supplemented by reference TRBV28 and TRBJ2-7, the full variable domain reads DVKVTQSSRYLVKRTGEKVFLECVQDMDHENMFWYRQDPGLGLRLIYFSYDVKMKEKGDIPEGYSVSREKKERFSLILESASTNQTSMYLCASIGGQILHEQYFGPGTRLTVT.

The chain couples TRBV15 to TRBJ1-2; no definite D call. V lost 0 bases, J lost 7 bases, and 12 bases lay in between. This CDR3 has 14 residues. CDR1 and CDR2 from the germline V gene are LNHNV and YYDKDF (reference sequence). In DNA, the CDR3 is TGTGCCACCAGCAGAGATCGCACCTCAGCTGGCTACACCTTC. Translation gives CATSRDRTSAGYTF.

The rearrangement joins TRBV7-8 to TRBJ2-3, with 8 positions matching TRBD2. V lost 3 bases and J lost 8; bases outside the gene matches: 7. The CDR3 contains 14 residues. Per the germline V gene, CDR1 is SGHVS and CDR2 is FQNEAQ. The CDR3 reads CASSLRSGGGTQYF. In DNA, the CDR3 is TGTGCCAGCAGCTTGAGATCGGGGGGGGGTACGCAGTATTTT.

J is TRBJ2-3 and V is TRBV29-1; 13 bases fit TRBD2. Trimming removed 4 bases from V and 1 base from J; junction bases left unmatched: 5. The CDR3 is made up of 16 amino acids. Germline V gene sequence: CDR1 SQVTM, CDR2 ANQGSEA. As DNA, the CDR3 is TGCAGCGTTGGACTAGCGGGAGGCTGGGGCACAGATACGCAGTATTTT. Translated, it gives CSVGLAGGWGTDTQYF.

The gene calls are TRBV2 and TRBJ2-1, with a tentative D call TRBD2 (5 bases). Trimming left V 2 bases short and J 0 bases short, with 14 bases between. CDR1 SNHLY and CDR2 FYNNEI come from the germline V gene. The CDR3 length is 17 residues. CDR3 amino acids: CASSERLTSTSYNEQFF. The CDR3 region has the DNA TGTGCCAGCAGTGAAAGACTAACATCTACCTCCTACAATGAGCAGTTCTTC.

The CDR3 is CASSERGNINYGYTF. CDR3 coding DNA: TGTGCCAGCAGTGAACGGGGGAACATTAACTATGGCTACACCTTC. The chain uses TRBV6-1 and TRBJ1-2; tentative D call: TRBD1 (5 bases). Per the germline V gene, CDR1 is MNHNS and CDR2 is SASEGT. Deletions cut 2 bases from V and 1 base from J, with 11 bases between. The CDR3 is 15 amino acids.

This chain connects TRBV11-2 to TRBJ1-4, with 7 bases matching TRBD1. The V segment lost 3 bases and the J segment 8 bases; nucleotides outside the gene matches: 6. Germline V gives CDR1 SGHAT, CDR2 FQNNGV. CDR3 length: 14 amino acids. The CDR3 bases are TGTGCCAGCAGCTTCGACAGGGCGCGGGAAAAACTGTTTTTT. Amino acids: CASSFDRAREKLFF.

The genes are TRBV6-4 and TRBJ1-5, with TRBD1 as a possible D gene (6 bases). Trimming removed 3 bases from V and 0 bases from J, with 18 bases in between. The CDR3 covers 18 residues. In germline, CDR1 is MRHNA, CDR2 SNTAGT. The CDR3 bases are TGTGCCAGCAGTGAAATCGTCAGGGGCTGGGATAGCAATCAGCCCCAGCATTTT. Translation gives CASSEIVRGWDSNQPQHF.

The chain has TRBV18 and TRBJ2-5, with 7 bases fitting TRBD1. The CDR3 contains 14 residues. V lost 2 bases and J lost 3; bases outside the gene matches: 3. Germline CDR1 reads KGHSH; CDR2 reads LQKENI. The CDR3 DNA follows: TGTGCCAGCTCACCATCCGGGACAGAAGAGACCCAGTACTTC. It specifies CASSPSGTEETQYF.

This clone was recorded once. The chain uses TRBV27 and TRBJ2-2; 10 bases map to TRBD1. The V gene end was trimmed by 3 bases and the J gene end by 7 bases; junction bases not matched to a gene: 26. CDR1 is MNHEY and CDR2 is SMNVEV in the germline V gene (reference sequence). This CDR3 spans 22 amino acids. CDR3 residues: CASSFRPPRDTTGGKGGGELFF. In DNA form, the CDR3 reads TGTGCCAGCAGTTTCCGCCCCCCGCGGGACACGACAGGGGGCAAAGGGGGCGGGGAGCTGTTTTTT.

In DNA, the CDR3 is TGTGCCAGCAGTCCCCGGAAAGGGGTGACCTCTGAAGCTTTCTTT. Its translation is CASSPRKGVTSEAFF. V and J are TRBV28 and TRBJ1-1; the D gene is possibly TRBD1 (5 bases). The ends were cut back, 5 bases at V and 6 bases at J, with 19 bases in the middle. This CDR3 is 15 amino acids long. The germline V gene encodes CDR1 MDHEN and CDR2 SYDVKM.

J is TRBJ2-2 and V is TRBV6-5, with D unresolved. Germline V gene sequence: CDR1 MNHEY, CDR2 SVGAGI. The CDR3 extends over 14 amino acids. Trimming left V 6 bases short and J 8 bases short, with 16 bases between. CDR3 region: CASSQRPGEGELFF. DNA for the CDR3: TGTGCCAGCAGCCAACGCCCTGGGGAAGGGGAGCTGTTTTTT.